This T cell receptor beta chain originates from a study of T cells in Graves' hyperthyroidism and ophthalmopathy. In the study overall: Once the initial diagnosis was made, peripheral blood was obtained before any treatment. Study findings and constraints: Expanded thyroid clonotypes (above 0.001) were mostly also found in blood.

Only a few counts were recorded for this clonotype. Its antigen is still unknown. Together with thyroid ultrasound, orbital computed tomography, serum thyroxine and TRAb, clinical symptoms were used for diagnoses. RNA transcripts served as the template for amplifying TCR beta CDR3 regions. HTBI primers were the set used in a first-round RT-PCR of the TCR CDR3. TCRdb re-derived calls from the multiplex PCR reads in MiXCR, one entry per CDR3 protein. The sample has about 400,000 distinct CDR3 sequences, around 15% seen once. Sequenced input: blood. The sequence was collected from a woman aged 60-70 years with Graves' ophthalmopathy.

DNA of the CDR3: TGCGCCAGCAGCCTGGGACTAGCGGTAAGCAATGAGCAGTTCTTC. It codes for CASSLGLAVSNEQFF. The chain combines TRBV5-1 with TRBJ2-1; TRBD2 matches 11 bases. This CDR3 has 15 residues. J gave up 6 bases and V 4 bases, and 6 bases lay outside the gene matches. The V gene's germline CDR1 is SGHRS and CDR2 YFSETQ. Filled out from reference TRBV5-1 and TRBJ2-1, the complete variable domain reads KAGVTQTPRYLIKTRGQQVTLSCSPISGHRSVSWYQQTPGQGLQFLFEYFSETQRNKGNFPGRFSGRQFSNSRSEMNVSTLELGDSALYLCASSLGLAVSNEQFFGPGTRLTVL.